This T cell receptor (beta chain) was captured by sequencing in a study of response to subunit inactivated influenza vaccine. The study's findings and limits: Authors suggested that a seasonal influenza vaccination recruits few new T cells each time.

J gave up 6 bases and V 5 bases, and 2 bases lay outside the gene matches. This CDR3 is 12 amino acids long. CDR1 DFQATT and CDR2 SNEGSKA come from the germline V gene (reference sequence). MiXCR, run by TCRdb on the RT-PCR reads, gives a single entry per CDR3 protein. The sample carries more than 700,000 distinct CDR3 sequences, approximately 21% recorded once. As to this clonotype: As yet, its antigen is unknown.

The chain joins TRBV20-1 to TRBJ2-4; 9 positions agree with TRBD2. Here the sequenced sample was PBMCs from blood, taken 5 days after vaccination. The TCR was taken from a man over 45 who received an inactivated influenza vaccine. CDR3 nucleotide sequence: TGCAGTGCTGGAGCGGGGGGAAACATTCAGTACTTC. Its translation is CSAGAGGNIQYF.